This T cell receptor beta chain emerged from a study of T cells after yellow fever vaccination. For the study at large: SMART-Seq v4 Ultra Low Input served to prepare low-cell-number fractions.

General study points: Abundant clonotypes from the bulk population could get into FACS-sorted repertoires as contaminants.

This clonotype was recorded many times. Its antigen is currently unknown. TCRdb fed the 5' RACE reads into MiXCR, producing one record per CDR3 protein. The sample holds some 600,000 distinct CDR3 sequences, 9% to 15% seen once. The CDR3 consists of 16 residues. Germline CDR1 is SGHTA and CDR2 is FQGNSA. V lost 5 bases and J lost 5; bases outside the gene matches: 6. The starting material was PBMCs, obtained on the day of the yellow fever booster vaccination. The gene calls are TRBV7-2 and TRBJ2-5; 15 bases are a match to TRBD2. The source is a man aged 30 to 39 who received the YFV17D yellow fever vaccine. In DNA, the CDR3 is TGTGCCAGCAGCCCCGGACTAGCGGGAGGGAGGGAGACCCAGTACTTC. Protein: CASSPGLAGGRETQYF.